This T cell receptor beta chain was identified during a study of blood T cells in healthy people across ages. Study details: Capturing about one barcoded beta molecule per two T cells was achieved by template switching.

This CDR3 has 15 residues. J lost 4 bases, V lost 5 bases, and 3 bases had no gene match. Together with a sample-barcoded 5' primer, a J-beta primer mix was included in a second PCR lasting 7 to 11 cycles. MiXCR was run by TCRdb on the 5' RACE reads, yielding one entry per CDR3 protein. The table includes some 760,000 distinct CDR3 sequences, roughly 25% detected once. This sample was shared with a second study, whose subject was T cells of mothers and their children. In that study: It was related mother-child pairs that showed slightly higher overlap than unrelated pairs, without reaching significance.

The receptor was isolated from a boy aged 5-17 years in good health. The sequencing input was blood. The chain combines TRBV12-3 or TRBV12-4 with TRBJ2-1; TRBD2 matches at 12 bases. The CDR3 loop reads CASSHGLAGYNEQFF. The CDR3 DNA sequence: TGTGCCAGCAGTCATGGACTAGCGGGGTACAATGAGCAGTTCTTC.